This is a list of T cell receptor beta chains from one sample in a study of shared clonotypes between healthy human individuals. Assay used: immunoSEQ multiplex PCR; TCRdb lists only in-frame clones, some missing. Here the sample spans around 430,000 clones, around 79% being singletons. The material sequenced was PBMCs. These receptors were obtained from a woman in her forties in good health. Some clones in this sample may be carry-over from other donors' samples. CDR3s include the opening cysteine and the closing phenylalanine or tryptophan. The D gene is left open where the match is weak. Only some rows state a clone size, as once, few, many or a class for expanded clones.

CDR3 DNA	CDR3 protein	D gene	V gene	J gene	clone size
TGTGCCAGCAGTGAAGGGACTAGCCGGCGCACAGATACGCAGTATTTT	CASSEGTSRRTDTQYF	TRBD2	TRBV2	TRBJ2-3	-
TGTGCCAGCAGTTTAGGCTGGGGACAGAGCTCCTACAATGAGCAGTTCTTC	CASSLGWGQSSYNEQFF	TRBD1	TRBV27	TRBJ2-1	-
TGCGCCAGCAGCTACGGGCAGGGAGGCGATGAGCAGTTCTTC	CASSYGQGGDEQFF	-	TRBV5-1	TRBJ2-1	-
TGTGCCAGCAGTACCCAGATTCGTCAGCCCCAGCATTTT	CASSTQIRQPQHF	-	TRBV6-5	TRBJ1-5	-
TGCGCCAGCAGCTTGGAACCGGGAAGGTCCTACAATGAGCAGTTCTTC	CASSLEPGRSYNEQFF	-	TRBV5-1	TRBJ2-1	-
TGTGCCAGCAGCTTGGGGACAGAAAACACTGAAGCTTTCTTT	CASSLGTENTEAFF	-	TRBV5-6	TRBJ1-1	-
TGCGCCAGCAGCTTGGTGACAGGGAGCTCCTACGAGCAGTACTTC	CASSLVTGSSYEQYF	TRBD1	TRBV5-1	TRBJ2-7	-
TGCGCCAGCAGCTTGGTGGGAGACGAGCAGTACTTC	CASSLVGDEQYF	-	TRBV5-1	TRBJ2-7	-
TGTGCCTGGAGTGATCAAGCGGGAGGGCCGAGGTCCCAGTACTTC	CAWSDQAGGPRSQYF	TRBD2	TRBV30	TRBJ2-5	few
TGTGCCACGAGTGGGGACACAGATACGCAGTATTTT	CATSGDTDTQYF	-	TRBV2	TRBJ2-3	-
TGTGCCAGCAGCCCAGGACAGGGTGCAGATACGCAGTATTTT	CASSPGQGADTQYF	TRBD1	TRBV16	TRBJ2-3	-
TGTGCCTGGAAAGCAGGGGTCGGTCAGCCCCAGCATTTT	CAWKAGVGQPQHF	-	TRBV30	TRBJ1-5	-
TGTGCCAGCAGCTTAGACAGCACATCATCCTACGAGCAGTACTTC	CASSLDSTSSYEQYF	-	TRBV7-3	TRBJ2-7	-
TGTGCCAGCAGCCCATATACTAGTGTTGGGGCCAACGTCCTGACTTTC	CASSPYTSVGANVLTF	-	TRBV5-4	TRBJ2-6	-
TGTGCCAGCAGCCCCCGAAGGGTTGATGGAAACACCATATATTTT	CASSPRRVDGNTIYF	-	TRBV9	TRBJ1-3	-
TGTGTCAGAAGCTTGCCCTCCAGGGTCCGTGAGACCCAGTACTTC	CVRSLPSRVRETQYF	-	TRBV7-5	TRBJ2-5	-
TGTGCCACCAGCAGGGGGACTAGCGGGAATGTAAATGAGCAGTTCTTC	CATSRGTSGNVNEQFF	TRBD2	TRBV15	TRBJ2-1	once
TGTGCCAGTAGTATGGCACAGGGGAGCTCTGGAAACACCATATATTTT	CASSMAQGSSGNTIYF	TRBD1	TRBV19	TRBJ1-3	-
TGTGCCAGCAGCCCCTCGAGCGGGGGGTGGCAGTATTTT	CASSPSSGGWQYF	TRBD2	TRBV7-2	TRBJ2-3	-
TGTGCCAGCAGCTTAGATCGGGGCCACCAGTACTTC	CASSLDRGHQYF	-	TRBV7-8	TRBJ2-7	-
TGTGCCAGCAGCACCGGGGGGGCTAGCACAGATACGCAGTATTTT	CASSTGGASTDTQYF	TRBD2	TRBV7-7	TRBJ2-3	-
TGTGCCAGCAGTCCCCCAGGGGGCTACGAGCAGTACTTC	CASSPPGGYEQYF	TRBD1	TRBV6-5	TRBJ2-7	-
TGTGCCAGCAGTGAAACTAGCGGGAGTTTTGGCGAGCAGTACTTC	CASSETSGSFGEQYF	TRBD2	TRBV6-1	TRBJ2-7	-
TGTGCCAGCAGCTTAGCCCGGGGCGGGGGGTACGAGCAGTACTTC	CASSLARGGGYEQYF	TRBD2	TRBV7-9	TRBJ2-7	-
TGTGCCAGCAGTCTTGCGGGAGGTTACAATGAGCAGTTCTTC	CASSLAGGYNEQFF	TRBD2	TRBV9	TRBJ2-1	-
TGTGCCAGCAGCTTAGCGCATTCGGGAGGGAGCCCCTACGAGCAGTACTTC	CASSLAHSGGSPYEQYF	TRBD2	TRBV7-6	TRBJ2-7	-
TGTGCCAGCAGCTTACGCAGAACTAATGAAAAACTGTTTTTT	CASSLRRTNEKLFF	-	TRBV7-2	TRBJ1-4	-
TGTGCCAGCAGCTTTAGTAGCGGGTACTACAATGAGCAGTTCTTC	CASSFSSGYYNEQFF	TRBD2	TRBV7-2	TRBJ2-1	-
TGTGCCAGCAGCCCACTCCGCACGCCTAGGAATAATGAGCAGTTCTTC	CASSPLRTPRNNEQFF	-	TRBV7-6	TRBJ2-1	-
TGTGCCAGCTCACCCCCGGGACTAGCTAGGTACGAGCAGTACTTC	CASSPPGLARYEQYF	TRBD2	TRBV18	TRBJ2-7	few
TGTGCCAGCAGCCCGGGGACAGGGTTTGAAGCTTTCTTT	CASSPGTGFEAFF	TRBD1	TRBV7-9	TRBJ1-1	-
TGTGCCAGTAGTCCCTGGACAGGGAAGGGGGATCAGCCCCAGCATTTT	CASSPWTGKGDQPQHF	TRBD1	TRBV19	TRBJ1-5	-
TGTGCCAGCAGCGGTACGACTAGCGGGAGGGCCGGGCAGTTCTTC	CASSGTTSGRAGQFF	TRBD2	TRBV7-9	TRBJ2-1	few
TGTGCTGGGTCTAGCGGGAGGTCATACGAGCAGTACTTC	CAGSSGRSYEQYF	TRBD2	TRBV28	TRBJ2-7	-
TGCGCCAGCAGATTGACAGGGGTTTTGGAGCAGTACTTC	CASRLTGVLEQYF	TRBD1	TRBV10-2	TRBJ2-7	-
TGTGCCATCAGTGACGCAGCGGGAGGGTACAATGAGCAGTTCTTC	CAISDAAGGYNEQFF	TRBD2	TRBV10-3	TRBJ2-1	few
TGCAGCGCTGACAGGGCAATGAACACTGAAGCTTTCTTT	CSADRAMNTEAFF	TRBD1	TRBV29-1	TRBJ1-1	-
TGCGCCAGCAGCTTGGGGGTAGCGGGGCCAAACACAGATACGCAGTATTTT	CASSLGVAGPNTDTQYF	TRBD2	TRBV5-1	TRBJ2-3	-
TGTGCCAGCAGCTCAGTCTGGGAGCAGTACTTC	CASSSVWEQYF	-	TRBV7-8	TRBJ2-7	-
TGTGCCAGCACGTGGACTAGCGGGAGCTACGAGCAGTACTTC	CASTWTSGSYEQYF	TRBD2	TRBV28	TRBJ2-7	-
TGTGCCAGCAGTGAAAGAGCGGGGGAAGGAAGTGAAAAACTGTTTTTT	CASSERAGEGSEKLFF	-	TRBV6-1	TRBJ1-4	few
TGCGCTTCTAGGGGGCTAGCGGGAGGGGAGCAGTTCTTC	CASRGLAGGEQFF	TRBD2	TRBV5-1	TRBJ2-1	-
TGCGCCAGCAGCCTCAATGGGGGCACTGGGGCCAACGTCCTGACTTTC	CASSLNGGTGANVLTF	-	TRBV4-3	TRBJ2-6	-
TGTGCCAGCAGCGTTTCGACAGGGGGGATGAACACTGAAGCTTTCTTT	CASSVSTGGMNTEAFF	TRBD1	TRBV9	TRBJ1-1	-
TGTGCCAGCAGCCCCCGCCACGGAGGGCCCTACGAGCAGTACTTC	CASSPRHGGPYEQYF	-	TRBV11-1	TRBJ2-7	-
TGTGCCTGGAGTGTAATTTCAGGGGGCACTGAAGCTTTCTTT	CAWSVISGGTEAFF	TRBD1	TRBV30	TRBJ1-1	-
TGTGCCTGGGGGTGGCAGGGGGCGCCGTATACGCAGTATTTT	CAWGWQGAPYTQYF	TRBD1	TRBV30	TRBJ2-3	-
TGCGCCAGCAGCCGAATACTAGCGGGAGGTAACAATGAGCAGTTCTTC	CASSRILAGGNNEQFF	TRBD2	TRBV5-1	TRBJ2-1	-
TGCGCCAGCAGCCAGGGGACAGGGGACTCCTACGAGCAGTACTTC	CASSQGTGDSYEQYF	TRBD1	TRBV4-3	TRBJ2-7	few
TGCGCCAGCAGCCAAGAAGCCGGCCCGGGACTAGCGGGAGGCAATGAGCAGTTCTTC	CASSQEAGPGLAGGNEQFF	TRBD2	TRBV4-1	TRBJ2-1	-
TGTGCCATCAGCGGTGACCGGGACAGGGTTTTGGGGGCTTTCTTT	CAISGDRDRVLGAFF	TRBD1	TRBV10-3	TRBJ1-1	-
TGCGCCAGCAGCTTACAGGGGGTCTCCTACAATGAGCAGTTCTTC	CASSLQGVSYNEQFF	TRBD1	TRBV5-1	TRBJ2-1	-
TGTGCCAGCGGGGTAGGGGCGGGAATAGTAGATGAGCAGTTCTTC	CASGVGAGIVDEQFF	-	TRBV7-6	TRBJ2-1	-